This entry lists 7 T cell receptor beta chains sequenced from one sample in a study of blood T cell repertoires in COVID-19 (TCRdb year 2020). Library prep was done by the immunoSEQ multiplex PCR assay. TCRdb limited this immuneACCESS table to in-frame rearrangements with V and J called. A share of clones is missing; checked studies link under half to unresolved V genes, and the rest is unexplained. This sample holds fewer than 200,000 clones; about 79% were observed only once. The ten largest clones capture roughly 25% of the sample. Sequencing used peripheral blood. The receptor set was obtained from an older woman with acute or convalescent COVID-19.

The chain employs TRBV5-4 and TRBJ1-6; D not resolved. Per germline, CDR1 SGHNT and CDR2 YYREEE (reference sequence). V shed 0 bases and J shed 10 bases, with 11 bases lying between them. The CDR3 has 14 amino acids. The CDR3 DNA follows: TGTGCCAGCAGCTTGGGACAACTTGGATCACCCCTCCACTTT. Its translation is CASSLGQLGSPLHF.

Comment on this clone: Other DNA sequences from this sample encode an identical CDR3 as well. This rearrangement joins TRBV2 to TRBJ2-7; TRBD2 aligns across 8 bases. The germline gives CDR1 SNHLY, CDR2 FYNNEI. V shed 5 bases, J shed 3 bases, and the junction held 0 bases outside the gene matches. This CDR3 spans 12 amino acids. CDR3 region: CASSTSGYEQYF. CDR3 bases: TGTGCCAGCAGTACTAGCGGCTACGAGCAGTACTTC.

This chain links TRBV19 with TRBJ1-1; tentative D call: TRBD1 (6 bases). V was trimmed by 5 bases and J by 1 base, leaving 8 bases between them. The CDR3 has 13 residues. Per the germline V gene, CDR1 is LNHDA and CDR2 is SQIVND (reference sequence). CDR3 sequence: CASSGGPNTEAFF. CDR3 sequence (DNA): TGTGCCAGTAGTGGGGGCCCGAACACTGAAGCTTTCTTT.

The chain employs TRBV11-3 and TRBJ2-1; 8 nucleotides align to TRBD1. J was trimmed by 3 bases and V by 0 bases; bases with no gene match: 4. This CDR3 has 16 residues. The germline gives CDR1 SGHNT, CDR2 YENEEA. The CDR3 nucleotides are TGTGCCAGCAGCTTAGATCAGGGGGCGGTCTACAATGAGCAGTTCTTC. This gives the protein CASSLDQGAVYNEQFF.

The chain combines TRBV5-1 with TRBJ2-1; TRBD1 is a possible D gene (6 bases). V shed 0 bases and J shed 4 bases, with 17 bases lying between them. This CDR3 contains 17 residues. Per germline, CDR1 SGHRS and CDR2 YFSETQ. The CDR3 loop is CASSLVTPTGGYNEQFF. DNA of the CDR3: TGCGCCAGCAGCTTGGTTACTCCGACAGGAGGATACAATGAGCAGTTCTTC. Together with reference TRBV5-1 and TRBJ2-1, the CDR3 gives the full variable domain: KAGVTQTPRYLIKTRGQQVTLSCSPISGHRSVSWYQQTPGQGLQFLFEYFSETQRNKGNFPGRFSGRQFSNSRSEMNVSTLELGDSALYLCASSLVTPTGGYNEQFFGPGTRLTVL.

This clone showed up just a few times. The rearrangement joins TRBV2 to TRBJ1-5; the match to TRBD1 covers 10 bases. CDR1 is SNHLY and CDR2 is FYNNEI in the germline V gene. J lost 0 bases, V lost 6 bases, and 11 bases had no gene match. The CDR3 consists of 18 residues. CDR3 sequence reads: CASREGDRGLYSNQPQHF. The DNA for the CDR3 is TGTGCCAGCAGAGAGGGGGACAGGGGACTTTATAGCAATCAGCCCCAGCATTTT.

This clone was found once. V usage is TRBV12-5 and J usage is TRBJ2-2, with D perhaps TRBD2 (5 bases). Germline loops: CDR1 LGHNT, CDR2 FRNRAP. This CDR3 region has 16 residues. Trimming pared 4 bases from V and 0 bases from J, leaving 12 bases between. In DNA form, the CDR3 reads TGTGCTAGTGGTTCGCCGGGCGGGTCGAACACCGGGGAGCTGTTTTTT. Translating it yields CASGSPGGSNTGELFF.